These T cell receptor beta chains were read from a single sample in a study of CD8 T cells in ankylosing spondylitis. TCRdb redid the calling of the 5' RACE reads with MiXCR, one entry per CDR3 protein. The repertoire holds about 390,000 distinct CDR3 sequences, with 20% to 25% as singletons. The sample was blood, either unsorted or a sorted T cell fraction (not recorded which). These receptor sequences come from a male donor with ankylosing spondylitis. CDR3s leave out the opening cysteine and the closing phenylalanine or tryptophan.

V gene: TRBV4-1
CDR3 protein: ASGPGGGNNSPLH

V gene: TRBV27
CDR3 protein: ASTLTGGWDTQY

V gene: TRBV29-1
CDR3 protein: TVQLNHEQY

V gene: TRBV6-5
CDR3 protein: ASSYSPGANEKLF

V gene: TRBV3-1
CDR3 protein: ASSQGVATSGRHNEQF

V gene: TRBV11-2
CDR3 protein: ASSYRDRGPYGYT

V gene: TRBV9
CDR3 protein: ASSVEGQGNTEAF

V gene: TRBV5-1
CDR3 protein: ASSPRDRHEQY

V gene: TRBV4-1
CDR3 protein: ASSQDYRQPQH

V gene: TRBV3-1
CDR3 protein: ASSQGRSGAEAF

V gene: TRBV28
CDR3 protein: ASSWGLYEQY

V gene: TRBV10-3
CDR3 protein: AIGGASGSQSYNEQF

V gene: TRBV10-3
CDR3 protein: AISESGQGAYEQY